This entry is about one T cell receptor (beta chain). The sample is drawn from a study of blood T cell repertoires in COVID-19. Authors' methods: Estimated nucleated cell counts came from reference gene primer amplification. Data came from immunoSEQ multiplex PCR; TCRdb stores just in-frame clones and leaves some out. The V and J calls and clone size were taken over from that table, and D and trimming were inferred from the DNA. Seen here are some 200,000 clones, about 78% observed once, and the top ten hold more than 6.5%. Germline V CDR1 and CDR2: SGHRS, YFSETQ. V shed 4 bases and J shed 1 base, with 22 bases lying between them. The CDR3 runs 18 residues.

V gene TRBV5-1 combines with J gene TRBJ2-3; TRBD2 might be the D (5 bases). This sequence originates from a woman in her forties or fifties with active or convalescent COVID-19. The material sequenced was peripheral blood. This CDR3 is CASSPGIAKHYRTDTQYF. In DNA form, the CDR3 reads TGCGCCAGCAGCCCCGGGATAGCGAAACATTACCGCACAGATACGCAGTATTTT.